This TCR beta chain is drawn from a study of blood T cell repertoires in COVID-19. Background on the study: T cells, B-cell-depleted T cells, or PBMCs supplied cDNA or gDNA.

Clones were read by immunoSEQ multiplex PCR, and TCRdb kept only the in-frame ones, dropping some. The sample includes 130,000 to 150,000 clones, 65% to 85% seen only once; the top ten take almost 6%. Ages ranged from about 18 to 89 years, with residence in approximately 25 US areas. Sequencing used PBMCs or T cells enriched from blood (not recorded which). The TCR comes from a woman aged 45 to 65 who had been exposed to COVID-19.

In nucleotides, the CDR3 is TGCGCCAGCAGCCTGACGTGGGCAGGGGGCATCGATGAGCAGTTCTTC. This sequence encodes CASSLTWAGGIDEQFF. The chain combines TRBV5-1 with TRBJ2-1; 8 bases align to TRBD1. CDR1 and CDR2 from the germline V gene are SGHRS and YFSETQ. Trimming removed 4 bases from V and 8 bases from J; junction bases left unmatched: 14. CDR3 size: 16 residues. The full variable domain, completed using reference TRBV5-1 and TRBJ2-1, is KAGVTQTPRYLIKTRGQQVTLSCSPISGHRSVSWYQQTPGQGLQFLFEYFSETQRNKGNFPGRFSGRQFSNSRSEMNVSTLELGDSALYLCASSLTWAGGIDEQFFGPGTRLTVL.